These 20 T cell receptor beta chains were all obtained from the same sample, sequenced in a study of T cells in Graves' hyperthyroidism and ophthalmopathy (dated by TCRdb to about 2019). The receptor library was made with multiplex PCR. Instrument on record: Illumina HiSeq 2000. The TCR beta CDR3 regions were amplified from RNA transcripts. The TCR CDR3 was subjected to a first round of RT-PCR using the HTBI primer set and the Qiagen OneStep RT-PCR kit. TCRdb reprocessed the public reads (quality trimming at Q25 with fastp, clone calling with MiXCR) and kept in-frame beta chains. Each CDR3 protein appears once, grouped with its most common genes and DNA. For this sample the table gives approximately 360,000 distinct CDR3 sequences, of which around 25% were detected only once. The ten largest clones capture around 70% of the sample. Input material: blood. These receptor sequences come from a man between 45 and 60 years old with Graves' hyperthyroidism.

This clonotype was seen more than once but under ten times. The CDR3 sequence is CATALAGGPYEQYF. The CDR3 DNA reads as TGTGCCACCGCTCTAGCGGGAGGGCCCTACGAGCAGTACTTC. The chain links TRBV27 to TRBJ2-7; 12 bases line up with TRBD2. V lost 10 bases and J lost 2; bases outside the gene matches: 6. The CDR3 is made up of 14 amino acids. Germline CDR1 reads MNHEY; CDR2 reads SMNVEV (reference sequence).

This chain connects TRBV2 to TRBJ1-2; D gene unclear. Germline V gives CDR1 SNHLY, CDR2 FYNNEI. CDR3 length: 12 amino acids. V lost 6 bases and J lost 2, with 7 bases in between. The CDR3 sequence: CASRRDNYGYTF. CDR3 bases: TGTGCCAGCAGACGAGACAACTATGGCTACACCTTC.

This clonotype was found a few times. The V gene is TRBV24-1, the J gene TRBJ2-3; 11 bases agree with TRBD2. Germline V lookup: CDR1 KGHDR, CDR2 SFDVKD. V was clipped by 7 bases and J by 3 bases; unmatched bases: 5. This CDR3 is built from 15 residues. The CDR3 region is CATSQTSGITDTQYF. The CDR3 coding sequence is TGTGCCACCAGCCAGACTAGCGGGATAACAGATACGCAGTATTTT.

Comments on this clonotype: This sequence may be a read error, since a much larger clone differs from it by one base. The chain joins TRBV28 to TRBJ2-5, with 7 bases lining up with TRBD1. Germline V CDR1 and CDR2: MDHEN, SYDVKM. This CDR3 spans 12 amino acids. The CDR3 nucleotides read TGTGCCAGCAGTTTTGGGGGACAGACCCTGTACTTC. Protein: CASSFGGQTLYF.

In this sample, this clonotype turned up a few times. For the CDR3, the DNA is TGTGCCATCAGTGATACTAGCGGGAGAACAGATACGCAGTATTTT. This sequence encodes CAISDTSGRTDTQYF. The genes are TRBV10-3 and TRBJ2-3; the match to TRBD2 covers 11 bases. The junction had 2 bases not matched to a gene; V was cut back by 3 bases and J by 3 bases. From germline, CDR1 is ENHRY and CDR2 SYGVKD. The CDR3 is made up of 15 amino acids.

There are a few counts of this clonotype. This chain joins TRBV3-1 and TRBJ1-2, with 7 bases lining up with TRBD1. Trimming cost V 5 bases and J 4 bases; bases outside gene matches: 16. The CDR3 sequence is 17 residues long. Germline CDR1 LGHDT, CDR2 YNNKEL (reference sequence). CDR3 coding DNA: TGTGCCAGCAGCTTCGGACAGGAAGAATGGATGAGCTATGGCTACACCTTC. Residues: CASSFGQEEWMSYGYTF.

The chain uses TRBV24-1 and TRBJ2-5, with TRBD2 identical over 12 bases. The CDR3 extends over 18 amino acids. The V gene end was trimmed by 3 bases and the J gene end by 4 bases; junction bases not matched to a gene: 11. The V gene's germline CDR1 is KGHDR and CDR2 SFDVKD. In DNA, the CDR3 is TGTGCCACCAGTGATGCTAGCGGGAGGGCCACAGGGAGAGAGACCCAGTACTTC. Translating it yields CATSDASGRATGRETQYF.

As for this clonotype: A much larger clone lies one base from this, so it may be a read error. The DNA is omitted, as the CDR3 cannot be located on it reliably, and the CDR3 follows TCRdb's listing. V usage is TRBV11-2 and J usage is TRBJ2-1. Germline assignment: CDR1 SGHAT and CDR2 FQNNGV. The CDR3 is 13 amino acids in total, end residues counted. The CDR3 sequence: CASSFATGNELFF.

The chain joins TRBV7-9 to TRBJ2-3; perhaps D is TRBD1 or TRBD2 (5 bases each). V was clipped by 0 bases and J by 2 bases, with 12 bases between them. CDR3 length equals 16 residues. Germline lookup yields CDR1 SEHNR and CDR2 FQNEAQ (reference sequence). This CDR3 is CASSLAPGTTTDTQYF. The CDR3 DNA reads TGTGCCAGCAGCTTAGCGCCCGGGACCACCACAGATACGCAGTATTTT.

This clonotype was counted a few times. The CDR3 sequence is CASSPGRHNYGYTF. DNA for the CDR3: TGTGCCAGCAGTCCGGGCCGACATAACTATGGCTACACCTTC. V is TRBV6-1 and J is TRBJ1-2; D uncertain. The CDR3 runs to 14 residues. Trimming took 5 bases from V and 1 from J, leaving 11 bases between them. CDR1 is MNHNS and CDR2 is SASEGT in the germline V gene.

The table lists this clonotype with a few counts. A junction boundary mismatches the germline segment, possibly from a read error. V usage is TRBV20-1 and J usage is TRBJ2-3, with a weak D call TRBD2 (6 bases). The CDR3 has 14 residues. From germline, CDR1 is DFQATT and CDR2 SNEGSKA (reference sequence). The CDR3 region is CSANPGRSTDTQYF. CDR3 nucleotide sequence: TGCAGTGCTAACCCCGGGAGAAGCACAGATACACAGTATTTT.

The rearrangement uses TRBV20-1 and TRBJ2-5; D ambiguous. CDR1 and CDR2 (germline): DFQATT, SNEGSKA (reference sequence). This CDR3 region has 12 residues. V lost 5 bases and J 1 base, leaving 8 bases between the germline ends. CDR3 bases: TGCAGTGCTTGGAGAGCCCAAGAGACCCAGTACTTC. Translated: CSAWRAQETQYF.

This sequence joins TRBV29-1 and TRBJ2-5, with 7 bases matching TRBD1. The germline V gene encodes CDR1 SQVTM and CDR2 ANQGSEA. The CDR3 is made up of 12 amino acids. V shed 7 bases, J shed 4 bases, and the junction held 6 bases outside the gene matches. CDR3 nucleotide sequence: TGCAGCGCCGGGACAGACGTAGAGACCCAGTACTTC. Residues: CSAGTDVETQYF. Drawing the rest from reference TRBV29-1 and TRBJ2-5, the complete variable domain is SAVISQKPSRDICQRGTSLTIQCQVDSQVTMMFWYRQQPGQSLTLIATANQGSEATYESGFVIDKFPISRPNLTFSTLTVSNMSPEDSSIYLCSAGTDVETQYFGPGTRLLVL.

This clonotype was counted at least ten times. The J gene is TRBJ2-5, the V gene TRBV5-1; 14 bases match TRBD2. CDR1 is SGHRS and CDR2 is YFSETQ in the germline V gene. This CDR3 comprises 15 residues. With V trimmed by 4 bases and J by 3 bases, 2 bases remained unmatched. The CDR3 DNA reads as TGCGCCAGCAGCGGGGGACTAGCGGGAGAAGAGACCCAGTACTTC. Its translation: CASSGGLAGEETQYF.

Comments on this clonotype: Its ends do not fully match the called genes, so a read error is possible. This rearrangement joins TRBV3-1 to TRBJ2-7; 13 nucleotides align to TRBD2. CDR1 and CDR2 from the germline V gene are LGHDT and YNNKEL (reference sequence). This CDR3 is 16 amino acids long. The CDR3 nucleotides are TGTGACAGCAGTCCCGGGACTAGCGGGAACTCCTACGGGCAGTACTTC. It translates to CDSSPGTSGNSYGQYF.

The sample holds a few counts of this clonotype. The V and J genes are TRBV5-1 and TRBJ2-3; D uncertain. The V end was cut by 4 bases, the J end by 5 bases, with 23 bases between. The CDR3 is made up of 17 amino acids. Germline loops: CDR1 SGHRS, CDR2 YFSETQ. CDR3 DNA: TGCGCCAGCAGCCATAATGTTGGGAAGACCTTCTTAGATACGCAGTATTTT. Protein product: CASSHNVGKTFLDTQYF.

This clonotype was seen a handful of times. One junction end does not reproduce the germline sequence, and a read error may be involved. CDR3 nucleotides: TGTGCCAGCAGGGTGGGGGGTAGTCTGAACACTGAGGCTTTCTTT. It codes for CASRVGGSLNTEAFF. This chain joins TRBV6-1 and TRBJ1-1; TRBD1 is a possible D gene (5 bases). The CDR3 runs to 15 residues. Germline values: CDR1 MNHNS, CDR2 SASEGT.

In this sample, this clonotype turned up many times. This chain connects TRBV29-1 to TRBJ2-1, with TRBD1 matching 12 bases. The CDR3 totals 13 residues. Germline V gene sequence: CDR1 SQVTM, CDR2 ANQGSEA. V shed 7 bases and J 9 bases; nucleotides not matched to a gene: 7. The CDR3 sequence is CSEGQGAVSEQFF. The CDR3 DNA is TGCAGCGAGGGACAGGGGGCCGTCAGTGAGCAGTTCTTC.

This clonotype occurred a few times. The chain links TRBV15 to TRBJ2-7, with a tentative D call TRBD1 (6 bases). This CDR3 has 15 amino acids. The germline V gene encodes CDR1 LNHNV and CDR2 YYDKDF (reference sequence). Trimming took off 0 bases at V and 0 bases at J, with 9 bases between the two ends. CDR3 loop: CATSRDRDTSYEQYF. The CDR3 DNA reads TGTGCCACCAGCAGAGATCGGGACACCTCCTACGAGCAGTACTTC.

The V and J genes are TRBV12-3 or TRBV12-4 and TRBJ2-1, with TRBD2 matching 13 bases. V gave up 7 bases and J gave up 12 bases; unmatched junction bases: 12. The CDR3 has 15 amino acids. The CDR3 bases are TGTGCCAGCACCCTAGACGGACTAGCGGGAGATACGCAGTTCTTC. Translating it yields CASTLDGLAGDTQFF.